This T cell receptor (beta chain) derives from a study of cytomegalovirus exposure and HLA in healthy donors. Study-wide results and caveats: According to a subsequent analysis, TCR clusters from the first cohort were inclined to appear together in the roughly 130 validation repertoires.

For this clone: The antigen is undetermined.

Data came from immunoSEQ multiplex PCR; TCRdb stores just in-frame clones and leaves some out. The sample has roughly 50,000 clones; more than 90% are singletons. The CDR3 spans 17 residues. Trimming shortened V by 3 bases and J by 2 bases, and 16 bases separated the two germline ends. The germline V gene encodes CDR1 MDHEN and CDR2 SYDVKM. Input material: PBMCs. The sequence was collected from a man between 18 and 35 years old in good health and CMV-seronegative. The chain has TRBV28 and TRBJ2-2; D possibly corresponds to TRBD2 (6 bases). The CDR3 here is CASSFIGRGSNTGELFF. CDR3 DNA: TGTGCCAGCAGTTTCATTGGGCGGGGATCAAACACCGGGGAGCTGTTTTTT.